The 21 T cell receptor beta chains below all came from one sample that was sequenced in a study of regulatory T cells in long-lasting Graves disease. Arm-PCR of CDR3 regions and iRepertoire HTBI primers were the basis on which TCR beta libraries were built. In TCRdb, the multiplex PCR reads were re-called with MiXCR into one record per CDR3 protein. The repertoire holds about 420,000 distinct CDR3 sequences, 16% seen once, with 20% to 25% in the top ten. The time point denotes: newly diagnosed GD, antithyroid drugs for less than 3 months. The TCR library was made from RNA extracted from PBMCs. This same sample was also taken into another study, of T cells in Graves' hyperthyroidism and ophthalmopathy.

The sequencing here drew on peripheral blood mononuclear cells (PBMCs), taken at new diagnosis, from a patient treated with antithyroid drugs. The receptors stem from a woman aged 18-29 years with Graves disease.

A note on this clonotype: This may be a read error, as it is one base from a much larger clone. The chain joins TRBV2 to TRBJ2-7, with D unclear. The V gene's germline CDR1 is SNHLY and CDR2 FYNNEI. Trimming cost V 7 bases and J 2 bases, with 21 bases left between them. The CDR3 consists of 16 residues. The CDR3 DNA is TGTGCCAGCAAGCTTTGGGTACTCCGGAGCCCCTACGAGCAGTACTTC. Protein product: CASKLWVLRSPYEQYF.

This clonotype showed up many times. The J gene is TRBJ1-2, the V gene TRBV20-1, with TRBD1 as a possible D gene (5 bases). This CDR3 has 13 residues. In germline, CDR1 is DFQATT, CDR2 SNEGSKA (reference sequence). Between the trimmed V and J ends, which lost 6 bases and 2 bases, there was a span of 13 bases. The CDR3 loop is CSAPRQQNYGYTF. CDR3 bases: TGCAGTGCCCCCAGACAGCAAAACTATGGCTACACCTTC.

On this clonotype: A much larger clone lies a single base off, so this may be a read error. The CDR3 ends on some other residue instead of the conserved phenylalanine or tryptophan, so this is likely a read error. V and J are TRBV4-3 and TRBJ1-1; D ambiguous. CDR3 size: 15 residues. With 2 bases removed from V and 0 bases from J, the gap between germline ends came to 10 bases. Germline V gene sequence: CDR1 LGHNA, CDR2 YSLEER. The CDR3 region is CASSQSASMNTEAFL. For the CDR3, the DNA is TGCGCCAGCAGCCAATCTGCCTCCATGAACACTGAAGCTTTCCTT.

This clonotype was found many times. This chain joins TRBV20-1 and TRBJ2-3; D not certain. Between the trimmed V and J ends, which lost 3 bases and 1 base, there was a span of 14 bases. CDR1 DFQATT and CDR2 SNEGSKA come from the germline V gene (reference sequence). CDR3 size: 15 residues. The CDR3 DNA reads TGCAGTGCTAGCGGAGAATATGTAGGCACAGATACGCAGTATTTT. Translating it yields CSASGEYVGTDTQYF.

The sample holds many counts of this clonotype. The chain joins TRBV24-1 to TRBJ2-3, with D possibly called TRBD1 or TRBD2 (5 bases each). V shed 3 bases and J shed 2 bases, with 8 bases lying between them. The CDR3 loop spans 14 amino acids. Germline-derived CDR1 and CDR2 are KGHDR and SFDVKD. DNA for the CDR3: TGTGCCACCAGTGATACGGGACCCACAGATACGCAGTATTTT. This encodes CATSDTGPTDTQYF.

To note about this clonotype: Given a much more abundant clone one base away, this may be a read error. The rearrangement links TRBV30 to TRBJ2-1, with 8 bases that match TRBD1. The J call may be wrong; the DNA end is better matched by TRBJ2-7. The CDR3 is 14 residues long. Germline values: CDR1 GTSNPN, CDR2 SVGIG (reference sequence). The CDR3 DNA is TGTGCCACGACAGGGGTGAGCTCCTACAATGAGCAGTACTTC. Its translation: CATTGVSSYNEQYF.

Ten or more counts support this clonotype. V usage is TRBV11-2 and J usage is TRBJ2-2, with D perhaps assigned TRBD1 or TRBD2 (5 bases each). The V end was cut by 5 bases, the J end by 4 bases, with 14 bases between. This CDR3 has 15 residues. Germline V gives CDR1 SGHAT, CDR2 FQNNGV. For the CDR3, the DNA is TGTGCCAGCAGCCCTGGGGCAGGGAGCACCGGGGAGCTGTTTTTT. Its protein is CASSPGAGSTGELFF.

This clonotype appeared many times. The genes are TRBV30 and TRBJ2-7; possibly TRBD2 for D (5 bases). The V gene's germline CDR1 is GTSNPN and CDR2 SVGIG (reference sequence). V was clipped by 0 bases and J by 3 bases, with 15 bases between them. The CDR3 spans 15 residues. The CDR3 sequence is CAWSVKLGAVYEQYF. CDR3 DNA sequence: TGTGCCTGGAGTGTAAAATTGGGAGCGGTCTACGAGCAGTACTTC.

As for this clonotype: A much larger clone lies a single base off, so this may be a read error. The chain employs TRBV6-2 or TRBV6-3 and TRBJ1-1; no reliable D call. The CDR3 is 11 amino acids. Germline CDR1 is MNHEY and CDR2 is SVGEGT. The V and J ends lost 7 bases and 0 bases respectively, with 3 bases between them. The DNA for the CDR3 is TGTGCCAGCATAATGAACACTGAAGCTTTCTTT. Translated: CASIMNTEAFF.

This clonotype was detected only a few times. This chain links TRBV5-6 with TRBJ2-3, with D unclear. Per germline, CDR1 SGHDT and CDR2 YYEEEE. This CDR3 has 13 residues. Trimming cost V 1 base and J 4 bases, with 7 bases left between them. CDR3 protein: CASSLYTADTQYF. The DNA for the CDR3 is TGTGCCAGCAGCTTGTACACGGCAGATACGCAGTATTTT.

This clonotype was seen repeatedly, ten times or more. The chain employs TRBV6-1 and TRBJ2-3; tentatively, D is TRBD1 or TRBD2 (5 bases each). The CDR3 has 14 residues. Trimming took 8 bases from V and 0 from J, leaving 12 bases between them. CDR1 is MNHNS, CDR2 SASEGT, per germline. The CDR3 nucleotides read TGTGCCAGCGAAAGAGGGGCAAGCACAGATACGCAGTATTTT. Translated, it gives CASERGASTDTQYF.

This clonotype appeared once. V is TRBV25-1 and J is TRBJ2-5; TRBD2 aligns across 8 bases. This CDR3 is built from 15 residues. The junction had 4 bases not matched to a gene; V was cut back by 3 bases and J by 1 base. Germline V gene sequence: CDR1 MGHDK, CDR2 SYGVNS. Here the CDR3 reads CASSEPTSVQETQYF. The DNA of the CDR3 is TGTGCCAGCAGTGAGCCGACTAGCGTCCAAGAGACCCAGTACTTC.

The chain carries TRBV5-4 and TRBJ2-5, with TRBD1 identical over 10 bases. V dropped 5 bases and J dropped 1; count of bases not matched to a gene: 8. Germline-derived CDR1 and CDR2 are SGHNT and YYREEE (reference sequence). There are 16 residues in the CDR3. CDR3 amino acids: CASRSGQGRLQETQYF. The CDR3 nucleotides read TGTGCCAGCAGGTCGGGACAGGGGAGACTCCAAGAGACCCAGTACTTC.

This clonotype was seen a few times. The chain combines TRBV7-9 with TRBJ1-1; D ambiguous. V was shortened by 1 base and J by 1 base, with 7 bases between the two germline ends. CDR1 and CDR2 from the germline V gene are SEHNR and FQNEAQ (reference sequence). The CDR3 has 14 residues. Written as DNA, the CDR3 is TGTGCCAGCAGCTTAGTTGCAGAGAACACTGAAGCTTTCTTT. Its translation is CASSLVAENTEAFF.

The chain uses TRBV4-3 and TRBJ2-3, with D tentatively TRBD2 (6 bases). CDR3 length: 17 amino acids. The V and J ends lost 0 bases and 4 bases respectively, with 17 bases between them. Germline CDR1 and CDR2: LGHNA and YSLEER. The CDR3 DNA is TGCGCCAGCAGCCAAGATCCCCTGGGAGGCTCCCCAGATACGCAGTATTTT. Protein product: CASSQDPLGGSPDTQYF.

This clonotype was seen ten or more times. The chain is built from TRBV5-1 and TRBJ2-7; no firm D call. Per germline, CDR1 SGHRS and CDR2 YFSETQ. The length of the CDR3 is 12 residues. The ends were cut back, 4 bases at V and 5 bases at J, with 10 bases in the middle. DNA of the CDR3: TGCGCCAGCAGCCCGCGACTGGACGAGCAGTACTTC. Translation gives CASSPRLDEQYF.

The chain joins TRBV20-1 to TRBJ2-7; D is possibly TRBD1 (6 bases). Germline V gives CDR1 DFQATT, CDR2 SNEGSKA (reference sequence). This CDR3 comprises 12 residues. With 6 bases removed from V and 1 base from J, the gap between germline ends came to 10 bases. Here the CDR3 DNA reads TGCAGTGCCAGGACAGCGTCCTACGAGCAGTACTTC. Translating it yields CSARTASYEQYF.

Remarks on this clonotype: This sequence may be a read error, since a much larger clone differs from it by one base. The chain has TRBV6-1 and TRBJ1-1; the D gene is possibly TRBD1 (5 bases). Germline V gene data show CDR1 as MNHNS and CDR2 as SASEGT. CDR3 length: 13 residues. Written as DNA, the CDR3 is TGTGCCAGCACTCTCAGGGAGAACGCTGAAGCTTTCTTT. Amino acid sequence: CASTLRENAEAFF.

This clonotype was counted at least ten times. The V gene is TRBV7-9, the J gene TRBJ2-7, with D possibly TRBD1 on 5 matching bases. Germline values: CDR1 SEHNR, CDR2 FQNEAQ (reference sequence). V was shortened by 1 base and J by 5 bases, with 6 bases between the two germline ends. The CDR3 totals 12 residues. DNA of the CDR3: TGTGCCAGCAGCTTAGGGACAAACGAGCAGTACTTC. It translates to CASSLGTNEQYF.

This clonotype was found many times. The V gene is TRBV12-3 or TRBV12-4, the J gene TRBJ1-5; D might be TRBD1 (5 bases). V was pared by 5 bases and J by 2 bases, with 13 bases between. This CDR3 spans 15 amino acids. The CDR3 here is CASSVNGHRNQPQHF. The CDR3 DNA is TGTGCCAGCAGTGTAAATGGACACCGCAATCAGCCCCAGCATTTT.

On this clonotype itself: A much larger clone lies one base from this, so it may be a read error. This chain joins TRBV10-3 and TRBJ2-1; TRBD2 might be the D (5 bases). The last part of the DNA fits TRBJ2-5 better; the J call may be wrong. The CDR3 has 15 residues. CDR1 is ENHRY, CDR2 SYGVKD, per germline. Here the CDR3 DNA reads TGTGCCAGCAGTGAAGGCACGAATGGGAGAGAGACCCAGTACTTC. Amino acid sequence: CASSEGTNGRETQYF.